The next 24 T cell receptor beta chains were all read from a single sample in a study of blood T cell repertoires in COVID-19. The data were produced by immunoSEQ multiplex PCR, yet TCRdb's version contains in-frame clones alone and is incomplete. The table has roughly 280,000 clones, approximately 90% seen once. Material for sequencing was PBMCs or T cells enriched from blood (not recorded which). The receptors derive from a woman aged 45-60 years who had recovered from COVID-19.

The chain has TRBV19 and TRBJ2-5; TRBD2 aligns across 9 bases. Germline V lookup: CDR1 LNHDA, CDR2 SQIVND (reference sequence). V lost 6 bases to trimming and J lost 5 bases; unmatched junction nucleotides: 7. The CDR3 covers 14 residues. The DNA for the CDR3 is TGTGCCAGTAGAAATAGCGGGAGAACGGAGACCCAGTACTTC. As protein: CASRNSGRTETQYF.

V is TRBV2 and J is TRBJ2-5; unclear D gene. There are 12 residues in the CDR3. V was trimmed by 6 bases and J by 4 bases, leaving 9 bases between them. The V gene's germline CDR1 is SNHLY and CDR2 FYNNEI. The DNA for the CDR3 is TGTGCCAGCAGGGGCGCCGGAGAGACCCAGTACTTC. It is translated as CASRGAGETQYF.

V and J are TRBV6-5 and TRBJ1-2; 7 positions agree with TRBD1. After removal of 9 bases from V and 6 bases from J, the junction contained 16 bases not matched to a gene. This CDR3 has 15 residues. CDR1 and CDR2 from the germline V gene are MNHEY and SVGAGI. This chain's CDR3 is CASRESRGKGDGYTF. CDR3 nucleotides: TGTGCCAGTAGAGAGTCCAGGGGGAAGGGGGATGGCTACACCTTC.

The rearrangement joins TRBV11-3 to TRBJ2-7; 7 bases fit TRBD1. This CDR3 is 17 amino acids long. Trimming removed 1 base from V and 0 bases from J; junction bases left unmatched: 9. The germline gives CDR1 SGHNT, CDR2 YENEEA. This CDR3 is CASSLGRGQQISYEQYF. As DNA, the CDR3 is TGTGCCAGCAGCTTAGGTAGGGGACAGCAAATCTCCTACGAGCAGTACTTC.

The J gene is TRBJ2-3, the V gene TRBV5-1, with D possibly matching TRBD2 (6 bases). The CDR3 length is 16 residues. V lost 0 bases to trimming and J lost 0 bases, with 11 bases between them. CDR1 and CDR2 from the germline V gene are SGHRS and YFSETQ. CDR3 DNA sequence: TGCGCCAGCAGCTTGGTGGCGGGGCTTAGCACAGATACGCAGTATTTT. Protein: CASSLVAGLSTDTQYF.

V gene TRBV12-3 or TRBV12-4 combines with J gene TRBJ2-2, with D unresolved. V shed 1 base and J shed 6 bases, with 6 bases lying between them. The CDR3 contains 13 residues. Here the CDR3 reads CASSLGVAGELFF. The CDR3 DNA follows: TGTGCCAGCAGTTTAGGAGTGGCCGGGGAGCTGTTTTTT.

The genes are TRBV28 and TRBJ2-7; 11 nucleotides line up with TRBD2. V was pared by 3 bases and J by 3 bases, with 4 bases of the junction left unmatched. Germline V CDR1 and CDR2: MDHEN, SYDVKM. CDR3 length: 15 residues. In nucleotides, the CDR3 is TGTGCCAGCAGTTTCACTAGCGGGGGTTTCTACGAGCAGTACTTC. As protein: CASSFTSGGFYEQYF. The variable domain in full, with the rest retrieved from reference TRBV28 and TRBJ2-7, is DVKVTQSSRYLVKRTGEKVFLECVQDMDHENMFWYRQDPGLGLRLIYFSYDVKMKEKGDIPEGYSVSREKKERFSLILESASTNQTSMYLCASSFTSGGFYEQYFGPGTRLTVT.

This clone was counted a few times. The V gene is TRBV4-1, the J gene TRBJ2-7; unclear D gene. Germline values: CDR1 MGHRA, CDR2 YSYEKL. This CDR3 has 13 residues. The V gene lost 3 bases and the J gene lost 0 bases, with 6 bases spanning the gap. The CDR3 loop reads CASSHLSSYEQYF. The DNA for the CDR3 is TGCGCCAGCAGCCACCTCAGCTCCTACGAGCAGTACTTC.

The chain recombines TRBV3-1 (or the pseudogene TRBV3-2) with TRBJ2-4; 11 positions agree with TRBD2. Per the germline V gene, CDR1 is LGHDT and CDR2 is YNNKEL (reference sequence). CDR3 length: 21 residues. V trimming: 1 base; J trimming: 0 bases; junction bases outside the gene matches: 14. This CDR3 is CASSQAANSGRGRLAKNIQYF. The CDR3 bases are TGTGCCAGCAGCCAAGCGGCAAATAGCGGGAGGGGAAGACTAGCCAAAAACATTCAGTACTTC.

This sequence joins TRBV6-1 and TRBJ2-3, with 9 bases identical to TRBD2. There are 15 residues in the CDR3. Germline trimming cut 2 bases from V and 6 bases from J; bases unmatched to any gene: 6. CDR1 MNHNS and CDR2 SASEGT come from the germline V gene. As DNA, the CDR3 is TGTGCCAGCAGTGAAAGGGTAGCGGGAGCTGATACGCAGTATTTT. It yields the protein CASSERVAGADTQYF.

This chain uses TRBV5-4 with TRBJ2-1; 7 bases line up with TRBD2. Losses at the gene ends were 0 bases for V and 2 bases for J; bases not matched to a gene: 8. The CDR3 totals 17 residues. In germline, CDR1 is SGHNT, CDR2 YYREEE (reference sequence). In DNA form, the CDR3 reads TGTGCCAGCAGCTTGGGGACCCCCGGACTAGCCTACAATGAGCAGTTCTTC. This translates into CASSLGTPGLAYNEQFF.

This chain's CDR3 is CASSQYLMSGESPLHF. CDR3 coding DNA: TGTGCCAGCAGCCAATACCTAATGAGCGGGGAATCACCCCTCCACTTT. V usage is TRBV7-9 and J usage is TRBJ1-6, with D unclear. Trimming stripped 5 bases from V and 10 bases from J, with 21 bases between. Looked up from germline, CDR1 is SEHNR and CDR2 is FQNEAQ (reference sequence). The CDR3 covers 16 residues.

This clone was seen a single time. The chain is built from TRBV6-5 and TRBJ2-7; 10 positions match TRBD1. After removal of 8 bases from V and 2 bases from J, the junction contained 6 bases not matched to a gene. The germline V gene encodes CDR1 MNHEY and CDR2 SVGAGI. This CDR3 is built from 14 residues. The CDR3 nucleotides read TGTGCCAGCCGCCGAGGACAGGGGGCCTACGAGCAGTACTTC. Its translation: CASRRGQGAYEQYF.

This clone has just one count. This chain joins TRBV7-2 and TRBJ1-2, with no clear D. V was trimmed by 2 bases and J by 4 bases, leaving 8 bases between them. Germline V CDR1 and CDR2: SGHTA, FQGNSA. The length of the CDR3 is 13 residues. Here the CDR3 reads CASSLSVGYGYTF. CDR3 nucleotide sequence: TGTGCCAGCAGCTTATCAGTTGGCTATGGCTACACCTTC.

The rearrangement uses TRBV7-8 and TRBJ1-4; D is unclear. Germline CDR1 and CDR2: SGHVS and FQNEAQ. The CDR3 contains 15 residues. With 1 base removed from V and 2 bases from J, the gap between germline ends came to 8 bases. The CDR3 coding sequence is TGTGCCAGCAGCTTAGAACAGCTGACTAATGAAAAACTGTTTTTT. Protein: CASSLEQLTNEKLFF.

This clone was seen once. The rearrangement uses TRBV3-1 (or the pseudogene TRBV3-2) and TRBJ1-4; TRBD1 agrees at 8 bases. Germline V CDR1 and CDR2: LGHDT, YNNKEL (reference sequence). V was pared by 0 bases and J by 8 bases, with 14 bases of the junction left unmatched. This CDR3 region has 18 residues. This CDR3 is CASSQETRQGAPHEKLFF. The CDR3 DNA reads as TGTGCCAGCAGCCAAGAAACCCGGCAGGGGGCTCCCCACGAAAAACTGTTTTTT.

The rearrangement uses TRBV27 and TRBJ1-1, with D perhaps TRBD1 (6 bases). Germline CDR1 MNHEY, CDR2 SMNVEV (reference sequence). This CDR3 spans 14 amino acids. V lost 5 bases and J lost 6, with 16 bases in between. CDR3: CASSQLQGRSEAFF. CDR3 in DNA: TGTGCCAGCAGTCAACTTCAGGGGAGATCTGAAGCTTTCTTT.

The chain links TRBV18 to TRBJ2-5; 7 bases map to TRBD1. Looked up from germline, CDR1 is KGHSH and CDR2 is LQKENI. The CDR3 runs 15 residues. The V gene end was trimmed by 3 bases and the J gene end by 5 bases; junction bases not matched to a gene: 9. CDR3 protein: CASSPLQGSGETQYF. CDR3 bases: TGTGCCAGCTCACCTCTACAGGGGTCTGGTGAGACCCAGTACTTC.

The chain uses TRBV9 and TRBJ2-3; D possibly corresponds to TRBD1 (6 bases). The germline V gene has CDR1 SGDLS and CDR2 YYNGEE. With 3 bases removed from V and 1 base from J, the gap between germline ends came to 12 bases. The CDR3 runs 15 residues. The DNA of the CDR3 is TGTGCCAGCAGCGCCCAGACAGGAGGCACAGATACGCAGTATTTT. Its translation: CASSAQTGGTDTQYF.

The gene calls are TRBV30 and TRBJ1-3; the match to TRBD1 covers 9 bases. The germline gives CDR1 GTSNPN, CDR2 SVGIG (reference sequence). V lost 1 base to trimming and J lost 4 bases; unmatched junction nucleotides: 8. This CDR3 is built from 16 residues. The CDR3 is CAWSGPDRGRGNTIYF. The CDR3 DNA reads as TGTGCCTGGAGTGGTCCCGACAGGGGGAGAGGAAACACCATATATTTT. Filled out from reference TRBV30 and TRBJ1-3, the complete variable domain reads SQTIHQWPATLVQPVGSPLSLECTVEGTSNPNLYWYRQAAGRGLQLLFYSVGIGQISSEVPQNLSASRPQDRQFILSSKKLLLSDSGFYLCAWSGPDRGRGNTIYFGEGSWLTVV.

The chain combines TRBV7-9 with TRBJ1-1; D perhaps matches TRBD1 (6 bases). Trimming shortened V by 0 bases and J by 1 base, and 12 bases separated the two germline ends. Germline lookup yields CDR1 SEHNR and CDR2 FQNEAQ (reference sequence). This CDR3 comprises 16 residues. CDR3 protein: CASSLATGMANTEAFF. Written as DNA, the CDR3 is TGTGCCAGCAGCTTAGCCACAGGGATGGCGAACACTGAAGCTTTCTTT.

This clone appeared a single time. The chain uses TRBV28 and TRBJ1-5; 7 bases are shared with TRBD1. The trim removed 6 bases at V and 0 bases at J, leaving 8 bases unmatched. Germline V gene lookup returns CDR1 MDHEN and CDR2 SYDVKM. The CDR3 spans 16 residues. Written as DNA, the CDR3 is TGTGCCAGCAGATTAGGGACAGCTCATAGCAATCAGCCCCAGCATTTT. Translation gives CASRLGTAHSNQPQHF.

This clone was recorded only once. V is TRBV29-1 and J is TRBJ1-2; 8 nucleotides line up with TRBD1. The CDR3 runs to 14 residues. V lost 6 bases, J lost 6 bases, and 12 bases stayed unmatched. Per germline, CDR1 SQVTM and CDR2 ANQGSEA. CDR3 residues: CSVALVQGANGYTF. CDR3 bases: TGCAGCGTAGCGTTGGTGCAGGGGGCGAATGGCTACACCTTC.

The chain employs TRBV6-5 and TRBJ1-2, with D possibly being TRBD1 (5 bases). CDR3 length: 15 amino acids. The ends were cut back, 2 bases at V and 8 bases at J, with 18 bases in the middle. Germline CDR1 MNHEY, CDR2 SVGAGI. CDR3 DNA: TGTGCCAGCAGTTACGCCCCCGACGGGAGGGACGGCTACACCTTC. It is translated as CASSYAPDGRDGYTF.